The next 20 T cell receptor beta chains were all read from a single sample in a study of T cell responses to AZD1222 COVID-19 vaccine. Sequencing used immunoSEQ multiplex PCR; TCRdb keeps in-frame clones, though not all of them. The sample includes some 190,000 clones, roughly 94% seen only once; the top ten take 1.7%. Here the sequenced sample was peripheral blood, taken 28 days after the second dose of the MenACWY control vaccine. The receptors here all came from an adult who received the MenACWY meningococcal vaccine as a control.

The chain carries TRBV6-2 or TRBV6-3 and TRBJ1-2, with TRBD1 identical over 7 bases. The CDR3 loop spans 16 amino acids. J gave up 2 bases and V 5 bases, and 11 bases lay outside the gene matches. Germline V lookup: CDR1 MNHEY, CDR2 SVGEGT. DNA of the CDR3: TGTGCCAGCAGTGACCGTGAAGGGGACAGCAACTATGGCTACACCTTC. Protein product: CASSDREGDSNYGYTF.

About this clone itself: The same CDR3 is also encoded by other DNA sequences in this sample. Here the CDR3 reads CASSLLGATNEKLFF. Written as DNA, the CDR3 is TGCGCCAGCAGCTTGCTCGGAGCAACTAATGAAAAACTGTTTTTT. The chain joins TRBV5-1 to TRBJ1-4, with no clear D. The CDR3 runs to 15 residues. Between the trimmed V and J ends, which lost 1 base and 0 bases, there was a span of 7 bases. Looked up from germline, CDR1 is SGHRS and CDR2 is YFSETQ.

The chain has TRBV5-1 and TRBJ1-1, with 8 bases aligning to TRBD1. This CDR3 has 14 amino acids. CDR1 and CDR2 from the germline V gene are SGHRS and YFSETQ. The J segment lost 1 base and the V segment lost 7 bases, leaving 6 bases of the junction unmatched. CDR3 coding DNA: TGCGCCAGCCGACAGGGGACCCCGAACACTGAAGCTTTCTTT. This sequence encodes CASRQGTPNTEAFF.

The V call is TRBV9, the J call TRBJ2-1; D gene ambiguous. The germline V and J ends were trimmed by 0 bases and 6 bases, with 16 bases remaining between them. The CDR3 length is 16 residues. Germline V gives CDR1 SGDLS, CDR2 YYNGEE. CDR3 coding DNA: TGTGCCAGCAGCGTAGACCCGGACCCCCCACTCAATGAGCAGTTCTTC. This translates into CASSVDPDPPLNEQFF.

The chain has TRBV12-2 and TRBJ2-2; the listed D gene, TRBD1, was not tested against the DNA. TRBV12-2 is flagged as a pseudogene. The CDR3 totals 19 residues. CDR3 region: CASRYPQGADVSNTGELFF. CDR3 sequence (DNA): TGTGCAAGTCGCTACCCACAGGGGGCAGACGTTTCGAACACCGGGGAGCTGTTTTTT.

The V call is TRBV6-5, the J call TRBJ1-5; D not certain. Per germline, CDR1 MNHEY and CDR2 SVGAGI. The CDR3 runs to 14 residues. V dropped 0 bases and J dropped 7 bases, with 10 bases sitting between them. CDR3 in DNA: TGTGCCAGCAGTTACTCCTTGGGCGACCAGCCCCAGCATTTT. This codes for CASSYSLGDQPQHF.

V usage is TRBV28 and J usage is TRBJ2-1; TRBD1 agrees at 11 bases. Germline V gene sequence: CDR1 MDHEN, CDR2 SYDVKM. CDR3 length: 14 amino acids. Trimming took 6 bases from V and 8 from J; bases not matched to a gene: 6. DNA of the CDR3: TGTGCCAGCAGCGGACAGGGGGCCGGTGATGAGCAGTTCTTC. It yields the protein CASSGQGAGDEQFF.

CDR3 sequence reads: CASSPRSLGEAGANVLTF. CDR3 sequence (DNA): TGTGCCAGCAGCCCCCGCTCCCTAGGCGAAGCGGGGGCCAACGTCCTGACTTTC. V usage is TRBV7-3 and J usage is TRBJ2-6; D gene ambiguous. Germline CDR1 reads SGHTA; CDR2 reads FQGTGA. Trimming took 5 bases from V and 4 from J, leaving 21 bases between them. This CDR3 is built from 18 residues.

In its sample, this clone was seen once. V and J are TRBV19 and TRBJ2-7, with 9 bases that match TRBD1. Germline V gene lookup returns CDR1 LNHDA and CDR2 SQIVND (reference sequence). The V segment lost 6 bases and the J segment 2 bases; nucleotides outside the gene matches: 5. This CDR3 region has 14 residues. DNA for the CDR3: TGTGCCAGTAGACCGGGACAGGGAACCTACGAGCAGTACTTC. Its translation: CASRPGQGTYEQYF.

This rearrangement joins TRBV10-3 to TRBJ1-2, with a weak D call TRBD1 (5 bases). V was cut by 10 bases and J by 6 bases, with 15 bases left in between. CDR1 and CDR2 (germline): ENHRY, SYGVKD. This CDR3 contains 12 residues. CDR3: CAKLTGSHGYTF. The CDR3 DNA reads as TGTGCCAAACTTACAGGATCACATGGCTACACCTTC.

This clone was seen a single time. The gene calls are TRBV4-1 and TRBJ2-1; 9 positions agree with TRBD1. Looked up from germline, CDR1 is MGHRA and CDR2 is YSYEKL. V lost 1 base to trimming and J lost 6 bases; unmatched junction nucleotides: 4. The CDR3 has 15 amino acids. CDR3 loop: CASSQGTGVSNEQFF. DNA for the CDR3: TGCGCCAGCAGCCAAGGGACAGGGGTTAGCAATGAGCAGTTCTTC.

The rearrangement joins TRBV5-6 to TRBJ2-3; no firm D call. The length of the CDR3 is 12 residues. Trimming took off 4 bases at V and 5 bases at J, with 8 bases between the two ends. Germline V lookup: CDR1 SGHDT, CDR2 YYEEEE. CDR3: CASSLEIDTQYF. DNA for the CDR3: TGTGCCAGCAGCCTCGAGATAGATACGCAGTATTTT.

As DNA, the CDR3 is TGTGCCAGCAGCTTAGATCGAACAACGAACACTGAAGCTTTCTTT. The encoded protein is CASSLDRTTNTEAFF. The chain employs TRBV11-2 and TRBJ1-1, with D unresolved. The CDR3 sequence is 15 residues long. Between the trimmed V and J ends, which lost 0 bases and 1 base, there was a span of 9 bases. Germline CDR1 is SGHAT and CDR2 is FQNNGV.

The genes are TRBV7-2 and TRBJ1-2; TRBD1 is a possible D gene (5 bases). CDR3 length equals 13 residues. Trimming shortened V by 4 bases and J by 7 bases, and 13 bases separated the two germline ends. Germline CDR1 SGHTA, CDR2 FQGNSA. The DNA for the CDR3 is TGTGCCAGCAGCTCCACGGGGGTCGGTGGCTACACCTTC. Its protein is CASSSTGVGGYTF.

This clone was picked up a small number of times. The chain combines TRBV28 with TRBJ2-4; tentative D call: TRBD1 (5 bases). Germline-derived CDR1 and CDR2 are MDHEN and SYDVKM. V gave up 8 bases and J gave up 0 bases, with 17 bases separating them. The CDR3 is made up of 16 amino acids. The CDR3 nucleotides read TGTGCCAGCTCGATCTTCACAGGTCTAGCCAAAAACATTCAGTACTTC. This encodes CASSIFTGLAKNIQYF.

The V gene is TRBV7-6, the J gene TRBJ1-2; 7 bases agree with TRBD1. The CDR3 runs 14 residues. Germline V gene sequence: CDR1 SGHVS, CDR2 FNYEAQ. V dropped 5 bases and J dropped 4; count of bases not matched to a gene: 7. CDR3 DNA: TGTGCCAGCAGCCCGGGAGGGGGCGGCTATGGCTACACCTTC. Protein sequence: CASSPGGGGYGYTF.

The chain carries TRBV7-2 and TRBJ2-3; perhaps TRBD2 as D (6 bases). The CDR3 totals 15 residues. Per germline, CDR1 SGHTA and CDR2 FQGNSA. Trimming took off 1 base at V and 0 bases at J, with 8 bases between the two ends. The CDR3 here is CASSLVGTSTDTQYF. The CDR3 DNA follows: TGTGCCAGCAGCTTAGTAGGGACTAGCACAGATACGCAGTATTTT.

This clone appeared a few times. The chain links TRBV29-1 to TRBJ2-1, with D unresolved. Germline assignment: CDR1 SQVTM and CDR2 ANQGSEA. The ends were cut back, 5 bases at V and 5 bases at J, with 4 bases in the middle. The CDR3 length is 10 residues. CDR3 in DNA: TGCAGCGTTTGGGACAATGAGCAGTTCTTC. It encodes CSVWDNEQFF.

The gene calls are TRBV3-1 (or the pseudogene TRBV3-2) and TRBJ1-1; D is perhaps TRBD1 (5 bases). The CDR3 length is 15 residues. V was cut by 4 bases and J by 0 bases, with 12 bases left in between. Germline V CDR1 and CDR2: LGHDT, YNNKEL (reference sequence). This CDR3 is CASSLSDRMNTEAFF. The CDR3 region has the DNA TGTGCCAGCAGCCTCAGCGACAGAATGAACACTGAAGCTTTCTTT.

The chain recombines TRBV5-5 with TRBJ1-5; 8 bases are a match to TRBD1. V shed 5 bases and J 3 bases; nucleotides not matched to a gene: 4. The CDR3 is 14 residues long. The germline V gene has CDR1 SGHKS and CDR2 YYEKEE (reference sequence). The chain's CDR3 is CASRSTGDNQPQHF. The CDR3, as DNA: TGTGCCAGCAGATCGACAGGGGACAATCAGCCCCAGCATTTT.